This entry is about one TCR beta chain. The antigen remains undetermined. These data originate in a study of cytomegalovirus exposure and HLA in healthy donors. General study findings and limits: Listed as cytomegalovirus-associated were 150 or so TCR beta chains.

With 60 Vbeta and 13 Jbeta primers, the PCR was carried out. The repertoire was sequenced with immunoSEQ multiplex PCR; TCRdb's copy has only in-frame clones and lacks some. The repertoire holds around 95,000 clones, with less than 85% as singletons. Germline lookup yields CDR1 SGHRS and CDR2 YFSETQ. V was clipped by 0 bases and J by 5 bases, with 9 bases between them. The CDR3 contains 13 residues. The sequence was collected from a male donor in good health and CMV-seronegative. The sequencing input was PBMCs. The chain has TRBV5-1 and TRBJ2-7; tentative D call: TRBD2 (6 bases). In nucleotides, the CDR3 is TGCGCCAGCAGCTTGGCGGGGGTCCACGAGCAGTACTTC. It specifies CASSLAGVHEQYF.